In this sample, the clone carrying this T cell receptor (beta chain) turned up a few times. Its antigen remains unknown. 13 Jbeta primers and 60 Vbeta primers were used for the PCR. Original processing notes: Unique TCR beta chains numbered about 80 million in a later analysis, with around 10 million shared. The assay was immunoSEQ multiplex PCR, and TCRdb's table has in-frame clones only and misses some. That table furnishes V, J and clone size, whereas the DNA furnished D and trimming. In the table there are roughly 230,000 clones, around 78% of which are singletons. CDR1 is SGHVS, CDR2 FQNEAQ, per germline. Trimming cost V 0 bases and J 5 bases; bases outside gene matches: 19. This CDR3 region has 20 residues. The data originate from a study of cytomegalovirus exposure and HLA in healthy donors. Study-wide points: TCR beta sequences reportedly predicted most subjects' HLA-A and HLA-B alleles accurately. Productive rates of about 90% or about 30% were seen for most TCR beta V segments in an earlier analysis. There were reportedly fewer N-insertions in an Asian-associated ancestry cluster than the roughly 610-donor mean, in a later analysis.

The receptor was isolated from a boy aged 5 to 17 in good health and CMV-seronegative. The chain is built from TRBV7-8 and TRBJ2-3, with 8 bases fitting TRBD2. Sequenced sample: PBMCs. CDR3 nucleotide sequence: TGTGCCAGCAGCTTAGCGCAAAGCGGGAGTTTATTGAGGAGGGGAGATACGCAGTATTTT. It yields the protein CASSLAQSGSLLRRGDTQYF.